This T cell receptor beta chain originates from a study of CD8 T cells in ankylosing spondylitis. Overall study findings and caveats: One TCR beta motif, made up of eight highly homologous variants, appeared characteristic of ankylosing spondylitis blood. Within peripheral blood, clones linked to disease were CD8+ and relatively rare. Before this, some motif variants had been reported in reactive arthritis synovial fluid and blood. From matched ankylosing spondylitis synovial fluid, disease-linked clones were reportedly recovered at significantly enriched levels.

In making TCR beta libraries, quantitative 5'-RACE with molecular barcodes was used. TCRdb re-analysed the 5' RACE reads in MiXCR, keeping a single row per CDR3 protein. The sample gives about 540,000 distinct CDR3 sequences, about 12% of which show up once; over 6.5% is in the top ten. The J segment lost 7 bases and the V segment lost 4 bases, leaving 9 bases of the junction unmatched. There are 14 residues in the CDR3. Germline V gene data show CDR1 as SGHNT and CDR2 as YENEEA. There are a few counts of this clonotype. Antigen: not known. The chain employs TRBV11-3 and TRBJ2-5; 7 bases map to TRBD2. The sequencing input was blood, either unsorted or a sorted T cell fraction (not recorded which). This TCR was recovered from a male donor with ankylosing spondylitis. The CDR3 loop reads CASSSGLPGGTQYF. The DNA of the CDR3 is TGTGCCAGCAGCTCGGGACTACCCGGCGGGACCCAGTACTTC.